The rows below give T cell receptor beta chains drawn from one sample of a study of T-cell memory formation after mild COVID-19. TCRdb re-called the 5' RACE reads through MiXCR, storing one row per CDR3 protein. Among around 130,000 distinct CDR3 sequences listed, approximately 5.9% were seen once. Sequences were obtained from PBMCs or a T cell subset sorted from them (not recorded which). These receptor sequences come from an adult woman who had mild COVID-19 (a few samples of this study predate the infection). Cell type and time point are not known. Each CDR3 is given with its conserved first and last residue. Each record gives: V gene, clone size, J gene, D gene, CDR3 protein, CDR3 DNA. The D gene is left open where the match is weak. Clone size is stated in some rows and not others, as once, few, many or a class when expanded.

V gene: TRBV10-3; clone size: few; J gene: TRBJ1-5; D gene: NA; CDR3 protein: CAIKQGLESNQPQHF; CDR3 DNA: TGTGCCATCAAACAGGGTTTAGAAAGCAATCAGCCCCAGCATTTT
V gene: TRBV5-1; clone size: many; J gene: TRBJ2-1; D gene: NA; CDR3 protein: CASSLIGGGYNEQFF; CDR3 DNA: TGCGCCAGCAGCTTGATCGGCGGAGGGTACAATGAGCAGTTCTTC
V gene: TRBV30; clone size: few; J gene: TRBJ1-1; D gene: NA; CDR3 protein: CAWSVGYRGAEAFF; CDR3 DNA: TGTGCCTGGAGTGTAGGGTATCGGGGGGCTGAAGCTTTCTTT
V gene: TRBV7-7; clone size: many; J gene: TRBJ2-5; D gene: NA; CDR3 protein: CASRATGGLQETQYF; CDR3 DNA: TGTGCCAGCAGAGCTACAGGGGGACTACAAGAGACCCAGTACTTC
V gene: TRBV7-9; clone size: many; J gene: TRBJ1-1; D gene: NA; CDR3 protein: CASSLLGPPEAFF; CDR3 DNA: TGTGCCAGCAGCTTATTAGGACCACCTGAAGCTTTCTTT
V gene: TRBV10-3; clone size: few; J gene: TRBJ2-2; D gene: NA; CDR3 protein: CAISESFLRKNTGELFF; CDR3 DNA: TGTGCCATCAGTGAGTCGTTCTTGCGGAAGAACACCGGGGAGCTGTTTTTT
V gene: TRBV5-5; clone size: few; J gene: TRBJ2-7; D gene: TRBD1; CDR3 protein: CASSRRGQGSSYEQYF; CDR3 DNA: TGTGCCAGCAGCCGGAGGGGACAGGGAAGCTCCTACGAGCAGTACTTC
V gene: TRBV28; clone size: NA; J gene: TRBJ2-7; D gene: NA; CDR3 protein: CAIRSSSYEQYF; CDR3 DNA: TGTGCCATCCGGTCGAGCTCCTACGAGCAGTACTTC
V gene: TRBV4-1; clone size: NA; J gene: TRBJ2-5; D gene: TRBD1; CDR3 protein: CASSEGQGNQETQYF; CDR3 DNA: TGCGCCAGCAGCGAGGGACAGGGAAACCAAGAGACCCAGTACTTC
V gene: TRBV12-3/TRBV12-4; clone size: few; J gene: TRBJ2-5; D gene: NA; CDR3 protein: CASSLAVQETQYF; CDR3 DNA: TGTGCCAGCAGCTTAGCGGTACAAGAGACCCAGTACTTC
V gene: TRBV27; clone size: few; J gene: TRBJ2-5; D gene: TRBD2; CDR3 protein: CASSLSRLAAPDQETQYF; CDR3 DNA: TGTGCCAGCAGTTTATCGCGGCTAGCGGCCCCCGACCAAGAGACCCAGTACTTC
V gene: TRBV6-6; clone size: few; J gene: TRBJ2-1; D gene: NA; CDR3 protein: CASREGGKTMKQFF; CDR3 DNA: TGTGCCAGCAGAGAGGGGGGTAAGACAATGAAGCAGTTCTTC
V gene: TRBV6-2/TRBV6-3; clone size: NA; J gene: TRBJ2-2; D gene: TRBD1; CDR3 protein: CASRQGVNGELFF; CDR3 DNA: TGTGCCAGCAGACAGGGGGTTAACGGGGAGCTGTTTTTT
V gene: TRBV5-1; clone size: many; J gene: TRBJ2-7; D gene: TRBD1; CDR3 protein: CASSPGQGAYEQYF; CDR3 DNA: TGCGCCAGCAGCCCGGGACAGGGGGCCTACGAGCAGTACTTC
V gene: TRBV5-1; clone size: many; J gene: TRBJ2-5; D gene: NA; CDR3 protein: CASSLGPTEETQYF; CDR3 DNA: TGCGCCAGCAGCTTGGGACCAACAGAAGAGACCCAGTACTTC
V gene: TRBV2; clone size: few; J gene: TRBJ2-7; D gene: TRBD1; CDR3 protein: CASSETGGEQYF; CDR3 DNA: TGTGCCAGCAGTGAGACAGGGGGCGAGCAGTACTTC
V gene: TRBV11-1; clone size: many; J gene: TRBJ2-2; D gene: NA; CDR3 protein: CASSLGRGANTGELFF; CDR3 DNA: TGTGCCAGCAGCTTAGGGAGGGGGGCCAACACCGGGGAGCTGTTTTTT
V gene: TRBV18; clone size: many; J gene: TRBJ2-1; D gene: NA; CDR3 protein: CASSPPLPVNEQFF; CDR3 DNA: TGTGCCAGCTCACCACCCCTTCCGGTCAATGAGCAGTTCTTC
V gene: TRBV12-3/TRBV12-4; clone size: few; J gene: TRBJ2-5; D gene: NA; CDR3 protein: CASSRGPSPETQYF; CDR3 DNA: TGTGCCAGCAGCAGGGGACCTTCCCCAGAGACCCAGTACTTC
V gene: TRBV5-5; clone size: few; J gene: TRBJ1-2; D gene: NA; CDR3 protein: CASSPKRTGNNYGYTF; CDR3 DNA: TGTGCCAGCAGCCCTAAAAGGACGGGGAACAACTATGGCTACACCTTC
V gene: TRBV7-2; clone size: NA; J gene: TRBJ2-1; D gene: TRBD2; CDR3 protein: CASSPGLAGHNEQFF; CDR3 DNA: TGTGCCAGCAGCCCCGGACTAGCGGGCCACAATGAGCAGTTCTTC